The 18 T cell receptor beta chains below were found in one sample sequenced in a study of OX40 agonist ivuxolimab in advanced cancers. Preparation of the library involved the immunoSEQ multiplex PCR assay. The immuneACCESS repertoire file appears here via TCRdb, limited to in-frame rearrangements. These files lack a portion of the clones; in checked studies, under half of the deficit traces to unresolved V genes, and the cause of the others is not known. The sample table contains about 61,000 clones; only one count was recorded for 80% to 90% of them. The ten largest make up around 0.6% of the sample. The sequencing used CD4+ or CD8+ T cells sorted from blood, collected in a trial of the OX40 agonist ivuxolimab. Receptors originate from an adult with an advanced solid tumor such as melanoma, head and neck, liver or kidney cancer.

This chain links TRBV28 with TRBJ2-7; D unclear. Trimming took 4 bases from V and 4 from J, leaving 11 bases between them. Germline V lookup: CDR1 MDHEN, CDR2 SYDVKM. The CDR3 is made up of 13 amino acids. CDR3 DNA: TGTGCCAGCAGTTCGGCGCCTCGGTACGAGCAGTACTTC. Translated: CASSSAPRYEQYF.

This clone was found a few times. V and J are TRBV7-2 and TRBJ2-7; possibly TRBD2 for D (6 bases). V lost 2 bases, J lost 5 bases, and 16 bases lay in between. This CDR3 has 15 residues. Germline CDR1 is SGHTA and CDR2 is FQGNSA. The CDR3 loop is CASSLRHGTSNEQYF. The CDR3 coding sequence is TGTGCCAGCAGCTTACGACACGGGACTTCCAACGAGCAGTACTTC.

The chain is built from TRBV4-2 and TRBJ2-1, with a tentative D call TRBD1 (6 bases). The CDR3 length is 15 residues. Looked up from germline, CDR1 is LGHNA and CDR2 is YNFKEQ. Trimming took off 1 base at V and 5 bases at J, with 12 bases between the two ends. CDR3 sequence: CASSQVWDIDNEQFF. DNA for the CDR3: TGTGCCAGCAGCCAAGTATGGGACATAGACAATGAGCAGTTCTTC.

This clone was counted a few times. The V call is TRBV30, the J call TRBJ1-1; D is undetermined. From germline, CDR1 is GTSNPN and CDR2 SVGIG (reference sequence). The CDR3 sequence is 12 residues long. The V and J ends lost 4 bases and 0 bases respectively, with 6 bases between them. The CDR3 protein is CAWIPLNTEAFF. DNA for the CDR3: TGTGCCTGGATTCCCCTGAACACTGAAGCTTTCTTT.

The rearrangement uses TRBV6-6 and TRBJ2-5, with TRBD2 identical over 15 bases. J was trimmed by 5 bases and V by 6 bases; bases with no gene match: 7. This CDR3 contains 16 residues. Germline CDR1 and CDR2: MNHNY and SVGAGI (reference sequence). The chain's CDR3 is CASSPGTSGRTETQYF. CDR3 sequence (DNA): TGTGCCAGCAGCCCCGGGACTAGCGGGAGGACTGAGACCCAGTACTTC.

The gene calls are TRBV2 and TRBJ1-5; perhaps TRBD1 as D (5 bases). The germline V gene encodes CDR1 SNHLY and CDR2 FYNNEI. Trimming removed 8 bases from V and 0 bases from J, with 11 bases in between. There are 14 residues in the CDR3. CDR3 residues: CASRGHPSNQPQHF. The CDR3 DNA sequence: TGTGCCAGCCGGGGCCACCCTAGCAATCAGCCCCAGCATTTT.

The chain employs TRBV25-1 and TRBJ1-2; D is uncertain. This CDR3 region has 13 residues. Germline V gene sequence: CDR1 MGHDK, CDR2 SYGVNS. Trimming pared 5 bases from V and 7 bases from J, leaving 14 bases between. In nucleotides, the CDR3 is TGTGCCAGCAGTAGCCCGGTCCTGGGTGGCTACACCTTC. Its protein product is CASSSPVLGGYTF.

The chain joins TRBV7-7 to TRBJ2-5, with D tentatively TRBD1 or TRBD2 (6 bases each). The CDR3 length is 16 residues. Trimming left V 1 base short and J 5 bases short, with 17 bases between. In germline, CDR1 is SSHAT, CDR2 FNYEAQ (reference sequence). The CDR3 spells CASSLDRLGGAETQYF. The DNA of the CDR3 is TGTGCCAGCAGCTTAGACCGTTTGGGGGGCGCGGAGACCCAGTACTTC.

In this sample, this clone turned up a few times. V is TRBV7-9 and J is TRBJ1-2, with D possibly TRBD1 on 5 matching bases. The germline V and J ends were trimmed by 5 bases and 4 bases, with 14 bases remaining between them. Germline CDR1 SEHNR, CDR2 FQNEAQ (reference sequence). The CDR3 is 14 residues long. CDR3 protein: CASSQGRNIYGYTF. DNA of the CDR3: TGTGCCAGCAGCCAGGGACGGAACATCTATGGCTACACCTTC. Full variable domain (remainder filled in from reference TRBV7-9 and TRBJ1-2): DTGVSQNPRHKITKRGQNVTFRCDPISEHNRLYWYRQTLGQGPEFLTYFQNEAQLEKSRLLSDRFSAERPKGSFSTLEIQRTEQGDSAMYLCASSQGRNIYGYTFGSGTRLTVV.

This rearrangement joins TRBV18 to TRBJ2-3, with D possibly TRBD1 on 6 matching bases. With 6 bases removed from V and 0 bases from J, the gap between germline ends came to 13 bases. In germline, CDR1 is KGHSH, CDR2 LQKENI. The CDR3 consists of 15 residues. The DNA of the CDR3 is TGTGCCAGCTCCCCTAAACAGGGCAGCACAGATACGCAGTATTTT. Its protein is CASSPKQGSTDTQYF.

V and J are TRBV5-6 and TRBJ2-1; D is uncertain. The germline V and J ends were trimmed by 4 bases and 7 bases, with 12 bases remaining between them. The CDR3 is 13 residues long. Germline values: CDR1 SGHDT, CDR2 YYEEEE. As DNA, the CDR3 is TGTGCCAGCAGCCTCGGACCCTGGAATGAGCAGTTCTTC. Translating gives CASSLGPWNEQFF.

There are a few counts of this clone. The V call is TRBV6-1, the J call TRBJ1-1; unclear D gene. Germline assignment: CDR1 MNHNS and CDR2 SASEGT. This CDR3 region has 14 residues. Trimming took 1 base from V and 1 from J, leaving 7 bases between them. The chain's CDR3 is CASSEGTANTEAFF. Written as DNA, the CDR3 is TGTGCCAGCAGTGAAGGGACCGCGAACACTGAAGCTTTCTTT.

J is TRBJ2-5 and V is TRBV7-9; D is unresolved. This CDR3 contains 13 residues. V was trimmed by 1 base and J by 9 bases, leaving 12 bases between them. In germline, CDR1 is SEHNR, CDR2 FQNEAQ (reference sequence). This CDR3 reads CASSLGPPGAQYF. The CDR3 nucleotides are TGTGCCAGCAGCTTAGGACCCCCAGGAGCCCAGTACTTC. Together with reference TRBV7-9 and TRBJ2-5, the CDR3 gives the full variable domain: DTGVSQNPRHKITKRGQNVTFRCDPISEHNRLYWYRQTLGQGPEFLTYFQNEAQLEKSRLLSDRFSAERPKGSFSTLEIQRTEQGDSAMYLCASSLGPPGAQYFGPGTRLLVL.

The V and J genes are TRBV25-1 and TRBJ2-2; tentatively, D is TRBD1 (6 bases). The CDR3 spans 16 residues. Germline CDR1 is MGHDK and CDR2 is SYGVNS. The V end was cut by 6 bases, the J end by 4 bases, with 18 bases between. The CDR3 bases are TGTGCCAGCAGCGAAAACTGGGGGCGAGGCACCGGGGAGCTGTTTTTT. This gives the protein CASSENWGRGTGELFF.

This clone has a handful of counts. The chain is built from TRBV13 and TRBJ1-6; a possible D gene is TRBD1 (5 bases). The V end was cut by 5 bases, the J end by 7 bases, with 15 bases between. This CDR3 spans 15 amino acids. Germline CDR1 reads PRHDT; CDR2 reads FYEKMQ (reference sequence). This CDR3 reads CASSRGGATNSPLHF. The CDR3 DNA reads TGTGCCAGCAGCCGTGGAGGGGCCACAAATTCACCCCTCCACTTT.

V is TRBV6-5 and J is TRBJ1-3; D may be TRBD1 (5 bases). The CDR3 has 15 residues. The germline V and J ends were trimmed by 6 bases and 2 bases, with 14 bases remaining between them. Germline V CDR1 and CDR2: MNHEY, SVGAGI. The CDR3 nucleotides are TGTGCCAGCAGAAGTACAGGAGGGGCTGGAAACACCATATATTTT. Its translation: CASRSTGGAGNTIYF.

The chain has TRBV5-4 and TRBJ2-3; tentatively, D is TRBD1 or TRBD2 (6 bases each). V lost 7 bases and J 6 bases, leaving 15 bases between the germline ends. The CDR3 extends over 13 amino acids. Germline CDR1 and CDR2: SGHNT and YYREEE (reference sequence). CDR3 loop: CASLGGPGDTQYF. CDR3 DNA: TGTGCCAGCCTGGGGGGCCCAGGGGATACGCAGTATTTT.

The chain joins TRBV29-1 to TRBJ1-2; D ambiguous. Trimming removed 5 bases at V and 2 bases at J, with 9 bases between. Looked up from germline, CDR1 is SQVTM and CDR2 is ANQGSEA. The CDR3 spans 12 residues. CDR3: CSVYGSNYGYTF. The CDR3 DNA sequence: TGCAGCGTTTACGGGTCAAACTATGGCTACACCTTC.